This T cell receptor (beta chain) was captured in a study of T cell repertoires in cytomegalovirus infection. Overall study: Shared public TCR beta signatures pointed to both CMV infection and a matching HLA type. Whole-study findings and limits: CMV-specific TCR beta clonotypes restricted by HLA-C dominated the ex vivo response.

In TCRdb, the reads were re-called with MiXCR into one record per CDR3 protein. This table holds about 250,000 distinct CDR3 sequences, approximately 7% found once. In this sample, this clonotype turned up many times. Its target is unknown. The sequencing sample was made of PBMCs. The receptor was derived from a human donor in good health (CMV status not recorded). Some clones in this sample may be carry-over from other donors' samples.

The CDR3 reads CASGERLDQETQYF. CDR3 in DNA: TGTGCCAGCGGCGAGAGACTAGACCAAGAGACCCAGTACTTC. The chain is built from TRBV6-5 and TRBJ2-5; a weak D match, TRBD2 (6 bases). Germline V gives CDR1 MNHEY, CDR2 SVGAGI. The CDR3 length is 14 residues. V lost 8 bases, J lost 0 bases, and 13 bases lay in between.